A single sample is the source of the 2 T cell receptor beta chains below, sequenced in a study of high-grade serous ovarian cancer treatment subgroups (dated by TCRdb to the early 2020s). The method was the immunoSEQ multiplex PCR assay. Sourced from immuneACCESS, this table was stored by TCRdb with only in-frame sequences that have V and J called. A share of the clones is absent; for the studies checked, an unresolved V gene accounts for under half, and the remainder has no known explanation. The sample table holds roughly 3,000 clones, of which about 63% were seen once. About 8.8% of the sample comes from the top ten. The tumor samples were collected prior to definitive surgery or chemotherapy. The sequencing sample was made of tumor tissue. These receptor sequences come from a human donor with high-grade serous ovarian cancer.

The chain employs TRBV23-1 and TRBJ1-4, with D perhaps TRBD1 (6 bases). TRBV23-1 counts as an open reading frame of uncertain function. CDR3 size: 16 residues. Trimming shortened V by 0 bases and J by 5 bases, and 13 bases separated the two germline ends. The CDR3 nucleotides are TGCGCCAGCAGTCAATCGGAACAGGGACGGAATGAAAAACTGTTTTTT. It codes for CASSQSEQGRNEKLFF.

The rearrangement joins TRBV5-1 to TRBJ2-7; possible D gene TRBD1, 5 bases. Trimming left V 1 base short and J 4 bases short, with 9 bases between. The CDR3 covers 13 residues. The germline V gene has CDR1 SGHRS and CDR2 YFSETQ. The CDR3 loop is CASSLNQGYEQYF. The DNA of the CDR3 is TGCGCCAGCAGCTTGAACCAGGGTTACGAGCAGTACTTC.